Listed below are T cell receptor beta chains from one sample, sequenced in a study of OX40 agonist ivuxolimab in advanced cancers. TCRdb's table, derived via immunoSEQ multiplex PCR, lists solely in-frame clones and lacks some. The table lists about 60,000 clones, almost 95% of them singletons, with approximately 19% in the top ten. The material sequenced was CD4+ or CD8+ T cells sorted from blood, taken in a trial of the OX40 agonist ivuxolimab. These receptors all come from an adult with an advanced solid tumor such as melanoma, head and neck, liver or kidney cancer. Each CDR3 is given with its conserved first and last residue. D genes are given only for firm matches. Clone size is stated in some rows and not others, as once, few, many or a class when expanded.

d_call: -
clone_size: -
v_call: TRBV5-4
j_call: TRBJ2-2
cdr3_aa: CASSLGLKTGELFF
cdr3_nt: TGTGCCAGCAGCCTGGGCTTGAAGACCGGGGAGCTGTTTTTT

d_call: -
clone_size: -
v_call: TRBV5-6
j_call: TRBJ2-7
cdr3_aa: CASSFAPGGGYEQYF
cdr3_nt: TGTGCCAGCAGCTTTGCCCCCGGGGGTGGTTACGAGCAGTACTTC

d_call: -
clone_size: -
v_call: TRBV28
j_call: TRBJ2-7
cdr3_aa: CASSLRTELSYEQYF
cdr3_nt: TGTGCCAGCAGTTTAAGGACAGAGCTTTCCTACGAGCAGTACTTC

d_call: -
clone_size: -
v_call: TRBV27
j_call: TRBJ2-2
cdr3_aa: CASSLSGGSGTGELFF
cdr3_nt: TGTGCCAGCAGTTTATCCGGTGGCTCGGGGACCGGGGAGCTGTTTTTT

d_call: TRBD1
clone_size: -
v_call: TRBV7-6
j_call: TRBJ2-7
cdr3_aa: CASSLTGGMNYEQYF
cdr3_nt: TGTGCCAGCAGCCTCACAGGGGGAATGAACTACGAGCAGTACTTC

d_call: TRBD1
clone_size: -
v_call: TRBV11-2
j_call: TRBJ2-7
cdr3_aa: CASSTGTGTYEQYF
cdr3_nt: TGTGCCAGCAGCACCGGGACAGGAACCTACGAGCAGTACTTC

d_call: -
clone_size: -
v_call: TRBV27
j_call: TRBJ2-4
cdr3_aa: CASSPGLAKNIQYF
cdr3_nt: TGTGCCAGCAGCCCGGGACTAGCCAAAAACATTCAGTACTTC

d_call: -
clone_size: -
v_call: TRBV7-2
j_call: TRBJ1-1
cdr3_aa: CASRGKYAFF
cdr3_nt: TGTGCCAGCAGAGGCAAGTACGCTTTCTTT

d_call: TRBD1
clone_size: -
v_call: TRBV9
j_call: TRBJ2-7
cdr3_aa: CASSVQALPGQGTYEQYF
cdr3_nt: TGTGCCAGCAGCGTACAAGCCCTTCCGGGACAGGGAACCTACGAGCAGTACTTC

d_call: -
clone_size: -
v_call: TRBV5-6
j_call: TRBJ2-1
cdr3_aa: CASSTNVNEQFF
cdr3_nt: TGTGCCAGCAGTACTAACGTCAATGAGCAGTTCTTC

d_call: -
clone_size: -
v_call: TRBV5-4
j_call: TRBJ2-7
cdr3_aa: CASSLEKDLDLF
cdr3_nt: TGTGCCAGCAGCTTGGAAAAGGACTTAGATTTGTTC

d_call: -
clone_size: -
v_call: TRBV28
j_call: TRBJ2-3
cdr3_aa: CASSPHPAESQYF
cdr3_nt: TGTGCCAGCAGTCCCCACCCCGCGGAATCGCAGTATTTT

d_call: -
clone_size: large
v_call: TRBV29-1
j_call: TRBJ2-1
cdr3_aa: CSVSGGTTYNEQFF
cdr3_nt: TGCAGCGTTTCGGGCGGGACCACCTACAATGAGCAGTTCTTC

d_call: -
clone_size: -
v_call: TRBV27
j_call: TRBJ2-7
cdr3_aa: CASSLRGAGYEQYF
cdr3_nt: TGTGCCAGCAGTTTAAGGGGGGCGGGGTACGAGCAGTACTTC

d_call: -
clone_size: -
v_call: TRBV27
j_call: TRBJ1-1
cdr3_aa: CASSLRGANTEAFF
cdr3_nt: TGTGCCAGCAGTTTACGGGGAGCGAACACTGAAGCTTTCTTT

d_call: TRBD1
clone_size: -
v_call: TRBV7-9
j_call: TRBJ2-7
cdr3_aa: CASSLGDRVYEQYF
cdr3_nt: TGTGCCAGCAGCTTAGGAGACAGGGTTTACGAGCAGTACTTC

d_call: TRBD2
clone_size: -
v_call: TRBV7-9
j_call: TRBJ2-3
cdr3_aa: CASSVGAGVVADTQYF
cdr3_nt: TGTGCCAGCAGCGTAGGGGCGGGAGTGGTTGCAGATACGCAGTATTTT

d_call: -
clone_size: once
v_call: TRBV7-9
j_call: TRBJ2-3
cdr3_aa: CASSFGGTDTQYF
cdr3_nt: TGTGCCAGCAGCTTTGGAGGAACAGATACGCAGTATTTT

d_call: -
clone_size: -
v_call: TRBV15
j_call: TRBJ2-5
cdr3_aa: CATQGQNQETQYF
cdr3_nt: TGTGCCACCCAGGGACAAAACCAAGAGACCCAGTACTTC

d_call: -
clone_size: -
v_call: TRBV5-1
j_call: TRBJ2-7
cdr3_aa: CASSSSYEQYF
cdr3_nt: TGCGCCAGCAGCTCCTCATATGAGCAGTACTTC

d_call: -
clone_size: -
v_call: TRBV10-3
j_call: TRBJ2-7
cdr3_aa: CAISEGSREQYF
cdr3_nt: TGTGCCATCAGTGAGGGGTCTAGAGAGCAGTACTTC

d_call: TRBD1
clone_size: -
v_call: TRBV5-7
j_call: TRBJ2-7
cdr3_aa: CASSLGQGCEQYF
cdr3_nt: TGTGCCAGCAGCCTGGGACAGGGATGCGAGCAGTACTTC

d_call: -
clone_size: -
v_call: TRBV7-9
j_call: TRBJ1-2
cdr3_aa: CASMGTADPNGYTF
cdr3_nt: TGTGCCAGCATGGGGACTGCCGACCCAAACGGCTACACCTTC

d_call: -
clone_size: medium-sized
v_call: TRBV2
j_call: TRBJ1-4
cdr3_aa: CASSENGGYNEKLFF
cdr3_nt: TGTGCCAGCAGTGAAAATGGGGGGTATAATGAAAAACTGTTTTTT

d_call: -
clone_size: -
v_call: TRBV6-4
j_call: TRBJ2-2
cdr3_aa: CASWSDTGELFF
cdr3_nt: TGTGCCAGCTGGTCGGACACCGGGGAGCTGTTTTTT

d_call: -
clone_size: -
v_call: TRBV7-9
j_call: TRBJ2-2
cdr3_aa: CASSSAGSGELFF
cdr3_nt: TGTGCCAGCAGCTCGGCGGGCTCCGGGGAGCTGTTTTTT

d_call: -
clone_size: -
v_call: TRBV7-2
j_call: TRBJ2-7
cdr3_aa: CASSSRLVRPYEQYF
cdr3_nt: TGTGCCAGCAGCTCCCGACTAGTTCGCCCCTACGAGCAGTACTTC

d_call: -
clone_size: -
v_call: TRBV27
j_call: TRBJ1-4
cdr3_aa: CARIGSSGATNEKLFF
cdr3_nt: TGTGCCAGAATTGGAAGTTCAGGCGCAACTAATGAAAAACTGTTTTTT

d_call: -
clone_size: once
v_call: TRBV27
j_call: TRBJ2-7
cdr3_aa: CASSEGPTYEQYF
cdr3_nt: TGTGCCAGCTCCGAGGGACCAACCTACGAGCAGTACTTC

d_call: -
clone_size: few
v_call: TRBV5-1
j_call: TRBJ1-2
cdr3_aa: CASSLAGTSHYGYTF
cdr3_nt: TGCGCCAGCAGCTTGGCCGGGACATCACACTATGGCTACACCTTC

d_call: -
clone_size: once
v_call: TRBV4-2
j_call: TRBJ2-7
cdr3_aa: CASSQGQYSYEQYF
cdr3_nt: TGTGCCAGCAGCCAAGGACAGTATTCCTACGAGCAGTACTTC

d_call: TRBD2
clone_size: -
v_call: TRBV7-9
j_call: TRBJ2-2
cdr3_aa: CASSSRLAGVNTGELFF
cdr3_nt: TGTGCCAGCAGCTCCCGACTAGCGGGGGTCAACACCGGGGAGCTGTTTTTT

d_call: -
clone_size: -
v_call: TRBV28
j_call: TRBJ2-7
cdr3_aa: CASRRPRQIYEQYF
cdr3_nt: TGTGCCAGCAGGCGACCCCGGCAGATCTACGAGCAGTACTTC

d_call: TRBD1
clone_size: -
v_call: TRBV6-5
j_call: TRBJ1-1
cdr3_aa: CASSYLTGEAFF
cdr3_nt: TGTGCCAGCAGTTATTTGACAGGGGAAGCTTTCTTT

d_call: -
clone_size: -
v_call: TRBV6-6
j_call: TRBJ2-7
cdr3_aa: CASTTNSGYEQYF
cdr3_nt: TGTGCCAGCACCACTAACAGCGGTTACGAGCAGTACTTC

d_call: -
clone_size: -
v_call: TRBV6-6
j_call: TRBJ2-7
cdr3_aa: CASSYSASSYEQYF
cdr3_nt: TGTGCCAGCAGTTACTCTGCTAGCTCCTACGAGCAGTACTTC

d_call: -
clone_size: -
v_call: TRBV28
j_call: TRBJ2-7
cdr3_aa: CASSPAGSNEQYF
cdr3_nt: TGTGCCAGCAGCCCAGCCGGGTCTAACGAGCAGTACTTC

d_call: TRBD2
clone_size: -
v_call: TRBV7-6
j_call: TRBJ2-2
cdr3_aa: CASRLRGAGSTGELFF
cdr3_nt: TGTGCCAGCAGGCTACGGGGAGCGGGGTCCACCGGGGAGCTGTTTTTT

d_call: -
clone_size: -
v_call: TRBV7-2
j_call: TRBJ2-4
cdr3_aa: CASSLVGVGSKNIQYF
cdr3_nt: TGTGCCAGCAGCTTAGTTGGGGTGGGGTCCAAAAACATTCAGTACTTC

d_call: -
clone_size: -
v_call: TRBV6-5
j_call: TRBJ2-3
cdr3_aa: CASSGADTQYF
cdr3_nt: TGTGCCAGCAGCGGGGCAGATACGCAGTATTTT

d_call: -
clone_size: few
v_call: TRBV5-1
j_call: TRBJ1-1
cdr3_aa: CASSLDRVYTEAFF
cdr3_nt: TGCGCCAGCAGCTTGGACAGGGTGTACACTGAAGCTTTCTTT

d_call: -
clone_size: -
v_call: TRBV19
j_call: TRBJ2-7
cdr3_aa: CASSTTSSYEQYF
cdr3_nt: TGTGCCAGTAGTACGACCTCCTCCTACGAGCAGTACTTC

d_call: TRBD2
clone_size: -
v_call: TRBV5-1
j_call: TRBJ2-1
cdr3_aa: CASSFLLAGGPGNEQFF
cdr3_nt: TGCGCCAGCAGCTTCTTGCTAGCGGGAGGGCCCGGCAATGAGCAGTTCTTC

d_call: -
clone_size: -
v_call: TRBV6-4
j_call: TRBJ1-1
cdr3_aa: CASSYDSWAPKAFF
cdr3_nt: TGTGCCAGCAGCTACGACAGTTGGGCGCCCAAAGCTTTCTTT

d_call: -
clone_size: -
v_call: TRBV28
j_call: TRBJ2-1
cdr3_aa: CASSQQGNEQFF
cdr3_nt: TGTGCCAGCAGTCAACAGGGCAATGAGCAGTTCTTC

d_call: -
clone_size: -
v_call: TRBV14
j_call: TRBJ2-1
cdr3_aa: CASSQEGNSYNEQFF
cdr3_nt: TGTGCCAGCAGCCAAGAGGGTAACTCCTACAATGAGCAGTTCTTC

d_call: -
clone_size: -
v_call: TRBV27
j_call: TRBJ2-5
cdr3_aa: CASSPLAGQPLETQYF
cdr3_nt: TGTGCCAGCAGCCCCCTCGCGGGACAGCCTCTGGAGACCCAGTACTTC

d_call: TRBD1
clone_size: -
v_call: TRBV28
j_call: TRBJ2-7
cdr3_aa: CASSLEAFRDSPYEQYF
cdr3_nt: TGTGCCAGCAGTTTAGAAGCTTTCCGGGACAGCCCCTACGAGCAGTACTTC

d_call: -
clone_size: -
v_call: TRBV4-2
j_call: TRBJ2-2
cdr3_aa: CASSYTDTGELFF
cdr3_nt: TGTGCCAGCAGCTATACAGACACCGGGGAGCTGTTTTTT

d_call: -
clone_size: -
v_call: TRBV9
j_call: TRBJ2-7
cdr3_aa: CASSVEASPYEQYF
cdr3_nt: TGTGCCAGCAGCGTAGAGGCTTCCCCCTACGAGCAGTACTTC

d_call: TRBD2
clone_size: -
v_call: TRBV7-2
j_call: TRBJ2-7
cdr3_aa: CASSLGAGYEQYF
cdr3_nt: TGTGCCAGCAGCTTGGGAGCGGGATACGAGCAGTACTTC

d_call: TRBD2
clone_size: -
v_call: TRBV4-3
j_call: TRBJ2-2
cdr3_aa: CASSQGTSSTGELFF
cdr3_nt: TGCGCCAGCAGCCAGGGGACTAGCAGCACCGGGGAGCTGTTTTTT

d_call: -
clone_size: -
v_call: TRBV5-6
j_call: TRBJ2-2
cdr3_aa: CASSLYTGELFF
cdr3_nt: TGTGCCAGCAGCTTATACACCGGGGAGCTGTTTTTT

d_call: -
clone_size: -
v_call: TRBV11-3
j_call: TRBJ1-1
cdr3_aa: CASSPMLGTEAFF
cdr3_nt: TGTGCCAGCAGCCCGATGTTGGGGACTGAAGCTTTCTTT

d_call: -
clone_size: -
v_call: TRBV7-9
j_call: TRBJ2-2
cdr3_aa: CASSLALGHANTGELFF
cdr3_nt: TGTGCCAGCAGCTTAGCTCTGGGACACGCGAACACCGGGGAGCTGTTTTTT

d_call: -
clone_size: -
v_call: TRBV6-6
j_call: TRBJ2-5
cdr3_aa: CASSYLGEETQYF
cdr3_nt: TGTGCCAGCAGTTACCTCGGGGAGGAGACCCAGTACTTC

d_call: -
clone_size: -
v_call: TRBV9
j_call: TRBJ2-1
cdr3_aa: CASSVDTLVANEQFF
cdr3_nt: TGTGCCAGCAGCGTAGATACCCTGGTGGCCAATGAGCAGTTCTTC